Sequencing of this T cell receptor (beta chain) was carried out in a study of beta chain features in type 1 diabetes. Turning to the study itself: Sorted cells, some 110,000,000 in number, were examined across all samples. Broader study findings: When Type 1 diabetes patients were examined, their TCRB CDR3s proved moderately but significantly shorter in all four CD4+ subsets.

About this clone: The antigen is undetermined.

Sequencing targeted expressed TCRB transcripts, as all isolated RNA had been reverse transcribed. About 3.57 million reads, on average, came from each naive, central memory and regulatory T cell sample. Clones were sequenced by immunoSEQ multiplex PCR, and TCRdb holds only the in-frame ones, with some missing. Seen here are 300,000 to 350,000 clones, around 9% observed once, and the top ten hold around 1%. Deletions cut 5 bases from V and 0 bases from J, with 11 bases between. Germline assignment: CDR1 SGHTA and CDR2 FQGNSA. This CDR3 is 14 amino acids long. The source material was central memory CD4+ T cells from blood. The gene calls are TRBV7-2 and TRBJ2-7, with D tentatively TRBD2 (5 bases). The receptor comes from a man in his thirties or forties with type 1 diabetes. CDR3 residues: CASSRGLTSYEQYF. The CDR3, as DNA: TGTGCCAGCAGCAGAGGACTTACCTCCTACGAGCAGTACTTC.